This section outlines one T cell receptor (beta chain) sequence together with its context. The sample belongs to a study of T cell changes during pregnancy in multiple sclerosis. The V gene's germline CDR1 is SGHRS and CDR2 YFSETQ. The ends lost 4 bases at V and 9 bases at J; junction bases unmatched: 10. This CDR3 region has 15 residues. Profiled with immunoSEQ multiplex PCR; TCRdb holds only in-frame clones, not every one. This sample carries roughly 30,000 clones, about 89% of them seen once, and the ten largest clones take approximately 0.6%. This clonotype was sampled from a female donor in good health, enrolled as a control in a pregnancy study. The gene calls are TRBV5-1 and TRBJ2-1; 10 nucleotides match TRBD2. This sample comprised CD4+ T cells from peripheral blood mononuclear cells, obtained in the first trimester of pregnancy. The CDR3 is CASSLGTSVLSEQFF. DNA for the CDR3: TGCGCCAGCAGCCTCGGGACTAGCGTGTTAAGTGAGCAGTTCTTC.